This T cell receptor (beta chain) originates from a study of T cell responses to AZD1222 COVID-19 vaccine. The wider study: Second doses were pooled across both intervals (about 4 or about 12 weeks).

V gave up 6 bases and J gave up 6 bases, with 21 bases separating them. The CDR3 totals 15 residues. Germline V gives CDR1 SGHVS, CDR2 FNYEAQ. About this clone: Its specificity is not known.

Findings of the study overall: In a largely white British group with more females than males, clonal diversity was possibly underestimated. Targeting of unmutated variant regions was reportedly seen in nearly half of spike-specific TCRs.

TCRdb's table, derived via immunoSEQ multiplex PCR, lists solely in-frame clones and lacks some. The sample has about 120,000 clones, 80% to 90% seen once. This sample comprised peripheral blood, obtained on day 0 of AZD1222 vaccination. This chain joins TRBV7-6 and TRBJ2-7; tentatively, D is TRBD1 or TRBD2 (5 bases each). The clonotype comes from an adult in good health. The CDR3: CASSPGTSPKGEQYF. CDR3 sequence (DNA): TGTGCCAGCAGTCCAGGGACCAGCCCCAAAGGCGAGCAGTACTTC.